This entry lists 24 T cell receptor beta chains sequenced from one sample in a study of T cells after yellow fever vaccination. TCRdb redid the calling of the 5' RACE reads with MiXCR, one entry per CDR3 protein. The sample holds about 500,000 distinct CDR3 sequences, 17% seen once. The sample consisted of PBMCs, taken 5 to 6 days after the first yellow fever vaccination. The receptors derive from a man aged 18 to 30 who received the YFV17D yellow fever vaccine.

The rearrangement uses TRBV29-1 and TRBJ1-1, with D possibly being TRBD1 (5 bases). Trimming took off 0 bases at V and 5 bases at J, with 13 bases between the two ends. Germline CDR1 and CDR2: SQVTM and ANQGSEA. The CDR3 is 14 amino acids. CDR3 region: CSVEDSRGLTEAFF. The CDR3, as DNA: TGCAGCGTTGAAGATAGTAGGGGCCTGACTGAAGCTTTCTTT.

About this clonotype: Since a much larger clone is just one base distant, this may be a read error. The chain recombines TRBV7-2 with TRBJ1-2, with 7 bases that match TRBD1. From germline, CDR1 is SGHTA and CDR2 FQGNSA. V lost 3 bases to trimming and J lost 4 bases; unmatched junction nucleotides: 5. The CDR3 has 14 amino acids. The CDR3: CASSFGQATYGYTF. As DNA, the CDR3 is TGTGCCAGCAGCTTCGGACAGGCCACCTATGGCTACACCTTC.

Only a few counts were recorded for this clonotype. The gene calls are TRBV4-2 and TRBJ1-6, with D perhaps matching TRBD1 (5 bases). Germline V gives CDR1 LGHNA, CDR2 YNFKEQ. Trimming removed 1 base at V and 10 bases at J, with 23 bases between. The CDR3 is 18 residues long. The CDR3 reads CASSQVSILGGGDSPLHF. CDR3 DNA sequence: TGTGCCAGCAGCCAAGTGTCTATTCTCGGGGGAGGCGACTCACCCCTCCACTTT.

V is TRBV4-3 and J is TRBJ2-5; unclear D gene. The length of the CDR3 is 13 residues. The V and J ends lost 4 bases and 5 bases respectively, with 11 bases between them. Germline values: CDR1 LGHNA, CDR2 YSLEER. The CDR3 DNA sequence: TGCGCCAGCAGCCGGCTTCTAGGGGAGACCCAGTACTTC. Its protein is CASSRLLGETQYF.

The sample holds a few counts of this clonotype. This rearrangement joins TRBV9 to TRBJ2-2; D may be TRBD2 (7 bases). The CDR3 is 15 residues long. V was clipped by 0 bases and J by 7 bases, with 13 bases between them. Germline V gives CDR1 SGDLS, CDR2 YYNGEE. In DNA, the CDR3 is TGTGCCAGCAGCGTAGAGGGGGGGGATGACGGGGAGCTGTTTTTT. It translates to CASSVEGGDDGELFF.

This clonotype was seen more than once but under ten times. The rearrangement uses TRBV7-9 and TRBJ1-2; a weak D match, TRBD1 (5 bases). The V end lost 2 bases, the J end lost 6 bases, and 10 bases lay between the germline ends. Germline CDR1 is SEHNR and CDR2 is FQNEAQ (reference sequence). The CDR3 has 13 amino acids. The CDR3 nucleotides are TGTGCCAGCAGCTTAACCCGGGGCCATGGCTACACCTTC. Translated: CASSLTRGHGYTF.

V usage is TRBV12-5 and J usage is TRBJ1-6; D gene unclear. The CDR3 is made up of 13 amino acids. V was shortened by 1 base and J by 9 bases, with 7 bases between the two germline ends. Germline CDR1 is LGHNT and CDR2 is FRNRAP. The CDR3 DNA sequence: TGTGCTAGTGGTTTGGAGGGTGGTTCACCCCTCCACTTT. This gives the protein CASGLEGGSPLHF.

Here the CDR3 DNA reads TGTGCCAGCAGCCTCTCGCCCGGAGGAGAGACCCAGTACTTC. Its protein product is CASSLSPGGETQYF. The chain is built from TRBV7-6 and TRBJ2-5, with D possibly matching TRBD2 (5 bases). Germline CDR1 and CDR2: SGHVS and FNYEAQ. V lost 5 bases to trimming and J lost 4 bases, with 14 bases between them. The CDR3 has 14 amino acids.

The genes are TRBV27 and TRBJ2-6, with D tentatively TRBD2 (6 bases). This CDR3 has 16 residues. V was pared by 7 bases and J by 3 bases, with 16 bases between. Germline V CDR1 and CDR2: MNHEY, SMNVEV (reference sequence). CDR3 protein: CASTPLGTGGANVLTF. In DNA, the CDR3 is TGTGCCAGCACCCCCCTTGGGACTGGTGGGGCCAACGTCCTGACTTTC.

This clonotype was counted between two and nine times. The gene calls are TRBV5-1 and TRBJ2-2; 9 bases align to TRBD1. Germline CDR1 is SGHRS and CDR2 is YFSETQ. CDR3 length equals 16 residues. With V trimmed by 3 bases and J by 0 bases, 3 bases remained unmatched. The CDR3 sequence: CASSSRQGANTGELFF. CDR3 bases: TGCGCCAGCAGCTCCAGACAGGGGGCGAACACCGGGGAGCTGTTTTTT.

This clonotype was observed a few times. The chain employs TRBV11-2 and TRBJ2-1; 7 bases fit TRBD1. CDR3 length: 18 amino acids. V was clipped by 5 bases and J by 3 bases; unmatched bases: 16. From germline, CDR1 is SGHAT and CDR2 FQNNGV. The CDR3 DNA follows: TGTGCCAGCAGCCTAAGTATGGGTTGGGCAGGGGGCTACAATGAGCAGTTCTTC. It specifies CASSLSMGWAGGYNEQFF.

This clonotype has more than one count but fewer than ten. This chain uses TRBV20-1 with TRBJ2-7; D not certain. Germline V CDR1 and CDR2: DFQATT, SNEGSKA (reference sequence). The ends were cut back, 6 bases at V and 3 bases at J, with 18 bases in the middle. The CDR3 runs 14 residues. The CDR3 coding sequence is TGCAGTGCCAGACTTTCCCCGGCGGACTACGAGCAGTACGTC. Translated: CSARLSPADYEQYV.

This clonotype has ten or more counts. V is TRBV3-1 and J is TRBJ2-7; TRBD2 is a possible D gene (6 bases). Germline-derived CDR1 and CDR2 are LGHDT and YNNKEL (reference sequence). The CDR3 covers 13 residues. V was cut by 4 bases and J by 7 bases, with 14 bases left in between. The CDR3 nucleotides read TGTGCCAGCAGCCGGGACTCCGGTCGAGAGCAGTACTTC. Its translation: CASSRDSGREQYF.

This chain joins TRBV5-1 and TRBJ2-7; unclear D gene. The CDR3 sequence is 13 residues long. Between the trimmed V and J ends, which lost 0 bases and 6 bases, there was a span of 10 bases. Germline assignment: CDR1 SGHRS and CDR2 YFSETQ. The CDR3 reads CASSLAAGLEQYV. DNA of the CDR3: TGCGCCAGCAGCTTGGCAGCAGGCCTCGAGCAGTACGTC.

This clonotype was counted a few times. The chain combines TRBV11-1 with TRBJ2-5; D is uncertain. V lost 3 bases, J lost 1 base, and 9 bases lay in between. In germline, CDR1 is SGHAT, CDR2 FQDESV (reference sequence). The CDR3 totals 14 residues. The CDR3 bases are TGTGCCAGCAGCTTTAATACGCTCCAAGAGACCCAGTACTTC. Its protein is CASSFNTLQETQYF.

The J gene is TRBJ2-1, the V gene TRBV7-9; maybe TRBD2 (7 bases). Trimming pared 5 bases from V and 10 bases from J, leaving 15 bases between. Germline-derived CDR1 and CDR2 are SEHNR and FQNEAQ (reference sequence). The CDR3 is made up of 13 amino acids. The CDR3 loop is CASSLWRGREQFF. DNA of the CDR3: TGTGCCAGCAGCCTCTGGCGGGGGCGCGAGCAGTTCTTC.

J is TRBJ1-1 and V is TRBV9; D is undetermined. Germline V CDR1 and CDR2: SGDLS, YYNGEE. This CDR3 region has 14 residues. V was clipped by 1 base and J by 5 bases, with 12 bases between them. CDR3 DNA sequence: TGTGCCAGCAGCGTAAGTGGCGGTGGAACTGAAGCTTTCTTT. This codes for CASSVSGGGTEAFF.

Ten or more counts support this clonotype. This chain joins TRBV6-1 and TRBJ2-3; 8 bases are shared with TRBD1. J lost 2 bases, V lost 2 bases, and 6 bases had no gene match. Germline CDR1 is MNHNS and CDR2 is SASEGT. There are 16 residues in the CDR3. CDR3 protein: CASSERKDRVTDTQYF. The CDR3 DNA is TGTGCCAGCAGTGAAAGGAAGGACAGGGTCACAGATACGCAGTATTTT.

This chain connects TRBV7-8 to TRBJ1-5; maybe TRBD1 (5 bases). Trimming pared 1 base from V and 6 bases from J, leaving 13 bases between. Germline V gene lookup returns CDR1 SGHVS and CDR2 FQNEAQ. The CDR3 is 15 amino acids. The CDR3 reads CASSLESGRGQPQHF. DNA for the CDR3: TGTGCCAGCAGCTTAGAATCGGGTAGGGGTCAGCCCCAGCATTTT.

The chain is built from TRBV6-9 and TRBJ1-1, with TRBD1 as a possible D gene (5 bases). The CDR3 consists of 17 residues. V lost 8 bases and J lost 3, with 25 bases in between. CDR1 is MNHGY, CDR2 SVAAGI, per germline. The CDR3 nucleotides are TGTGCCAGCTACTCCGGGGCCAGGGAAAAGTATTACACTGAAGCTTTCTTT. Its translation: CASYSGAREKYYTEAFF.

V and J are TRBV5-1 and TRBJ2-5, with TRBD2 identical over 12 bases. The CDR3 is 15 amino acids. CDR1 SGHRS and CDR2 YFSETQ come from the germline V gene. Unmatched junction bases numbered 6, after V lost 4 bases and J lost 5 bases. The CDR3 sequence: CASSPDGTSGETQYF. The CDR3 DNA reads TGCGCCAGCAGCCCGGACGGGACTAGCGGGGAGACCCAGTACTTC.

This clonotype was detected a few times. As DNA, the CDR3 is TGTGCCAGCAGCTTGGTAATAGCGGGGACTGGGGAGCTGTTTTTT. This translates into CASSLVIAGTGELFF. The chain employs TRBV7-2 and TRBJ2-2; TRBD2 aligns across 8 bases. This CDR3 contains 15 residues. Germline V lookup: CDR1 SGHTA, CDR2 FQGNSA. The V gene end was trimmed by 3 bases and the J gene end by 8 bases; junction bases not matched to a gene: 8. Filled out from reference TRBV7-2 and TRBJ2-2, the complete variable domain reads GAGVSQSPSNKVTEKGKDVELRCDPISGHTALYWYRQSLGQGLEFLIYFQGNSAPDKSGLPSDRFSAERTGGSVSTLTIQRTQQEDSAVYLCASSLVIAGTGELFFGEGSRLTVL.

This clonotype was picked up a small number of times. The rearrangement uses TRBV11-2 and TRBJ2-7, with D tentatively TRBD1 (5 bases). Per the germline V gene, CDR1 is SGHAT and CDR2 is FQNNGV. V shed 6 bases and J shed 4 bases, with 13 bases lying between them. The CDR3 covers 13 residues. The DNA of the CDR3 is TGTGCCAGCAGAATAGGGGCAAGGTACGAGCAGTACTTC. It yields the protein CASRIGARYEQYF.

The chain recombines TRBV7-2 with TRBJ1-2; the D gene is possibly TRBD1 (6 bases). CDR1 is SGHTA, CDR2 FQGNSA, per germline. CDR3 length: 14 amino acids. V was shortened by 4 bases and J by 4 bases, with 13 bases between the two germline ends. CDR3 in amino acids: CASSSQGIRYGYTF. CDR3 coding DNA: TGTGCCAGCAGCTCACAGGGAATTCGCTATGGCTACACCTTC.